Listed below are T cell receptor beta chains from one sample, sequenced in a study of T-cell memory formation after mild COVID-19. TCRdb re-called the 5' RACE reads through MiXCR, storing one row per CDR3 protein. This sample has 250,000 to 300,000 distinct CDR3 sequences, with roughly 15% found just once. What was sequenced was PBMCs or a T cell subset sorted from them (not recorded which). The receptors were gathered from a man between 18 and 29 years old who had mild COVID-19 (a few samples of this study predate the infection). Cell type and time point are not known. The CDR3 runs from the conserved cysteine through the conserved F or W. The D gene is left open where the match is weak. A row's size may be missing; if present it is once, few, many or a size class.

>TRBV5-4|few|TRBD2|TRBJ2-5
CASSLEVTGGRETQYF
TGTGCCAGCAGCTTGGAGGTCACGGGGGGGCGAGAGACCCAGTACTTC
>TRBV7-9|few|-|TRBJ2-7
CASSLRGLYEQYF
TGTGCCAGCAGCTTACGCGGACTCTACGAGCAGTACTTC
>TRBV19|few|-|TRBJ1-4
CASTASGRGATNEKLFF
TGTGCCAGTACCGCCTCGGGAAGGGGAGCAACTAATGAAAAACTGTTTTTT
>TRBV6-6|many|-|TRBJ2-1
CASTEGGEQFF
TGTGCCAGCACCGAAGGGGGTGAGCAGTTCTTC
>TRBV5-1|-|-|TRBJ1-2
CASSLAGYVDGYTF
TGCGCCAGCAGCTTGGCCGGGTACGTCGATGGCTACACCTTC
>TRBV3-1|many|-|TRBJ2-2
CASSFTHTGELFF
TGTGCCAGCAGCTTTACTCACACCGGGGAGCTGTTTTTT
>TRBV20-1|few|TRBD1|TRBJ2-4
CSARRSGTGGGIQYF
TGCAGTGCTAGGAGGAGTGGTACAGGGGGTGGCATTCAGTACTTC
>TRBV6-1|-|-|TRBJ2-6
CASSPPRGRGANVLTF
TGTGCCAGCAGTCCTCCACGGGGTCGGGGGGCCAACGTCCTGACTTTC
>TRBV18|few|-|TRBJ2-3
CASSPTRGFTDTQYF
TGTGCCAGCTCACCAACGAGGGGATTCACAGATACGCAGTATTTT
>TRBV7-2|-|-|TRBJ2-5
CASSARTRAETQYF
TGTGCCAGCAGCGCCAGAACAAGGGCCGAGACCCAGTACTTC
>TRBV5-4|few|-|TRBJ1-1
CATMAGVNTESFF
TGTGCCACCATGGCAGGGGTGAACACTGAATCTTTCTTT
>TRBV7-2|-|-|TRBJ1-2
CASSSALAGSLGYTF
TGTGCCAGCAGCTCAGCCCTGGCAGGGAGTTTAGGCTACACCTTC
>TRBV7-3|few|-|TRBJ2-5
CASSLTSDEQETQYF
TGTGCCAGCAGCTTAACGTCGGACGAGCAAGAGACCCAGTACTTC
>TRBV2|-|TRBD1|TRBJ2-2
CASVTGALNTGELFF
TGTGCCAGCGTAACAGGGGCACTGAACACCGGGGAGCTGTTTTTT
>TRBV24-1|-|-|TRBJ1-5
CATSDDNQPQHF
TGTGCCACCAGTGATGATAATCAGCCCCAGCATTTT
>TRBV10-3|many|-|TRBJ2-1
CAISGGPSYNEQFF
TGTGCCATCAGTGGGGGTCCTTCCTACAATGAGCAGTTCTTC
>TRBV6-5|few|-|TRBJ1-2
CASRGEDPNYGYTF
TGTGCCAGCAGGGGAGAGGACCCTAACTATGGCTACACCTTC
>TRBV11-2|-|TRBD2|TRBJ2-1
CASRLGGRGGLNEQFF
TGTGCCAGCAGACTCGGAGGGCGGGGGGGCTTGAATGAGCAGTTCTTC
>TRBV29-1|few|-|TRBJ2-2
CSVRGTLGGSNTGELFF
TGCAGCGTGAGGGGGACCCTGGGGGGCTCGAACACCGGGGAGCTGTTTTTT
>TRBV10-2|-|-|TRBJ2-5
CASSEPLGKETQYF
TGCGCCAGCAGTGAGCCATTGGGGAAAGAGACCCAGTACTTC
>TRBV10-3|-|TRBD1|TRBJ1-6
CAISELRQGESPLHF
TGTGCCATCAGTGAGCTTCGGCAGGGGGAATCACCCCTCCACTTT
>TRBV6-6|few|-|TRBJ1-6
CASSTTGISPLHF
TGTGCCAGCAGTACGACAGGTATCTCACCCCTCCACTTT
>TRBV28|few|-|TRBJ2-1
CASSGPLYNEQFF
TGTGCCAGCAGTGGGCCGCTCTACAATGAGCAGTTCTTC
>TRBV27|few|-|TRBJ1-6
CASSLSNGDNSPLHF
TGTGCCAGCAGTTTATCGAACGGAGATAATTCACCCCTCCACTTT
>TRBV5-1|many|-|TRBJ2-2
CASRPTDSYTGELFF
TGCGCCAGCAGACCCACCGACAGTTACACCGGGGAGCTGTTTTTT
>TRBV14|-|-|TRBJ2-7
CASSQGSQGLYEQYF
TGTGCCAGCAGCCAAGGCAGTCAAGGCCTCTACGAGCAGTACTTC
>TRBV15|-|TRBD2|TRBJ2-2
CATSEGLAANTGELFF
TGTGCCACCAGCGAAGGACTAGCGGCGAACACCGGGGAGCTGTTTTTT
>TRBV4-3|many|-|TRBJ1-2
CASSPTVAGGYTF
TGCGCCAGCAGCCCGACCGTTGCTGGTGGCTACACCTTC
>TRBV9|few|-|TRBJ2-5
CASSVAQGGRETQYF
TGTGCCAGCAGCGTAGCACAGGGTGGGCGAGAGACCCAGTACTTC
>TRBV7-2|few|-|TRBJ2-2
CASSSKSSLAPGELFF
TGTGCCAGCAGTTCTAAATCGTCACTAGCTCCCGGGGAGCTGTTTTTT
>TRBV7-2|-|-|TRBJ2-2
CASRSGTTNTGELFF
TGTGCCAGCAGGTCCGGGACAACGAACACCGGGGAGCTGTTTTTT
>TRBV6-2/TRBV6-3|-|-|TRBJ2-7
CASSGGTDYEQYF
TGTGCCAGCAGCGGCGGGACAGACTACGAGCAGTACTTC
>TRBV5-1|few|TRBD1|TRBJ1-4
CASSSGDSNEKLFF
TGCGCCAGCAGCTCCGGGGACAGTAATGAAAAACTGTTTTTT
>TRBV6-5|-|-|TRBJ2-1
CASAQRDEQFF
TGTGCCAGTGCTCAGAGGGATGAGCAGTTCTTC
>TRBV10-3|-|TRBD2|TRBJ2-3
CAISDRGLAVDTQYF
TGTGCCATCAGTGACCGGGGACTAGCGGTAGATACGCAGTATTTT
>TRBV29-1|many|-|TRBJ1-5
CSVEEGGGQPQHF
TGCAGCGTTGAAGAAGGGGGTGGGCAGCCCCAGCATTTT
>TRBV9|-|TRBD1|TRBJ2-3
CASSALRTGSTDTQYF
TGTGCCAGCAGCGCCCTCCGGACAGGGAGCACAGATACGCAGTATTTT
>TRBV24-1|-|-|TRBJ2-2
CATTAKGTGELFF
TGTGCCACCACCGCAAAGGGTACCGGGGAGCTGTTTTTT
>TRBV15|-|-|TRBJ1-3
CATSRESTIYF
TGTGCCACCAGCAGGGAGTCCACCATATATTTT
>TRBV29-1|few|-|TRBJ2-7
CSVSYGTTSSYEQYF
TGCAGCGTTTCGTATGGAACCACAAGCTCCTACGAGCAGTACTTC
>TRBV6-6|-|TRBD2|TRBJ2-1
CASSFAGGSYNEQFF
TGTGCCAGCAGTTTTGCGGGGGGCTCCTACAATGAGCAGTTCTTC
>TRBV5-1|few|-|TRBJ1-1
CASTAQGVTEAFF
TGCGCCAGCACCGCCCAGGGCGTCACTGAAGCTTTCTTT
>TRBV5-1|-|-|TRBJ1-5
CASSLRLVDQPQHF
TGCGCCAGCAGCTTACGATTAGTGGATCAGCCCCAGCATTTT
>TRBV6-5|-|-|TRBJ2-5
CASSYSNPAGGIKETQYF
TGTGCCAGCAGTTACTCGAATCCGGCAGGGGGGATTAAGGAGACCCAGTACTTC
>TRBV6-2/TRBV6-3|few|-|TRBJ1-2
CASRPGSYGYTF
TGTGCCAGCAGGCCGGGCAGCTATGGCTACACCTTC
>TRBV7-6|-|-|TRBJ2-5
CASSLRLGQETQYF
TGTGCCAGCAGCTTACGACTAGGCCAAGAGACCCAGTACTTC
>TRBV5-6|-|-|TRBJ1-4
CASSLGAEEKLFF
TGTGCCAGCAGCTTGGGGGCGGAAGAAAAACTGTTTTTT
>TRBV5-1|few|-|TRBJ2-1
CASSSDYAYNEQFF
TGCGCCAGCAGCTCGGACTATGCCTACAATGAGCAGTTCTTC
>TRBV5-1|few|TRBD2|TRBJ2-1
CASRYSGGAYNEQFF
TGCGCCAGCAGGTATAGCGGGGGGGCCTACAATGAGCAGTTCTTC
>TRBV7-2|-|TRBD2|TRBJ2-3
CASSFPVGQRGAYF
TGTGCCAGCAGCTTCCCTGTAGGCCAGCGGGGGGCGTATTTT
>TRBV18|-|-|TRBJ1-1
CASSPVEGSGTEAFF
TGTGCCAGCTCACCAGTGGAGGGGTCGGGAACTGAAGCTTTCTTT
>TRBV12-3/TRBV12-4|many|-|TRBJ2-7
CASSLNGGSYEQYF
TGTGCCAGCAGTTTAAACGGGGGCTCCTACGAGCAGTACTTC
>TRBV7-2|once|-|TRBJ1-4
CASSSPRERKLFF
TGTGCCAGCAGCTCGCCCCGAGAGCGAAAACTGTTTTTT